The following is a T cell receptor beta chain sequence with its context. The antigen is unknown. Amplified TCR beta CDR3 regions were obtained using RNA transcripts as template. RT-PCR was first run with HTBI primers, then multiplex PCR in a second round. TCRdb re-analysed the multiplex PCR reads in MiXCR, keeping a single row per CDR3 protein. The table includes approximately 150,000 distinct CDR3 sequences, approximately 40% detected once. The CDR3 sequence is 14 residues long. Germline V lookup: CDR1 MNHEY, CDR2 SMNVEV (reference sequence). V shed 2 bases and J shed 1 base, with 8 bases lying between them. This entry is derived from a study of Graves' ophthalmopathy and Graves' hyperthyroidism. Study observations and caveats: In blood, most expanded thyroid clonotypes above 0.001 frequency were also detected.

The sequenced sample was peripheral blood. The sequence was collected from a young man with Graves' ophthalmopathy. The gene calls are TRBV27 and TRBJ2-5, with D uncertain. CDR3 region: CASSLGDPQETQYF. In DNA, the CDR3 is TGTGCCAGCAGTTTAGGAGACCCCCAAGAGACCCAGTACTTC.